The 3 T cell receptor beta chains given below trace back to one sample, sequenced in a study of beta chain features in type 1 diabetes. The authors reverse transcribed all of the isolated RNA, so sequencing captured expressed TCRB transcripts. Assay used: immunoSEQ multiplex PCR; TCRdb lists only in-frame clones, some missing. The sample holds about 250,000 clones, around an eighth seen once. The sequenced sample consisted of naive CD4+ T cells from blood. The receptors come from a woman aged 40 to 55 in good health.

This clone was seen a handful of times. This chain links TRBV28 with TRBJ1-2; perhaps TRBD1 as D (5 bases). Trimming took 5 bases from V and 5 from J, leaving 15 bases between them. This CDR3 is built from 14 residues. From germline, CDR1 is MDHEN and CDR2 SYDVKM. The DNA for the CDR3 is TGTGCCAGCAGTCTGGATGGGGCTCAGTATGGCTACACCTTC. Translated: CASSLDGAQYGYTF.

In its sample, this clone was seen a few times. The genes are TRBV7-9 and TRBJ1-3, with a tentative D call TRBD1 (5 bases). The CDR3 covers 14 residues. V shed 3 bases and J shed 2 bases, with 8 bases lying between them. The germline gives CDR1 SEHNR, CDR2 FQNEAQ (reference sequence). The CDR3 loop reads CASSFGATGNTIYF. CDR3 coding DNA: TGTGCCAGCAGCTTTGGGGCTACTGGAAACACCATATATTTT. Looking up the rest from reference TRBV7-9 and TRBJ1-3 gives the full variable domain: DTGVSQNPRHKITKRGQNVTFRCDPISEHNRLYWYRQTLGQGPEFLTYFQNEAQLEKSRLLSDRFSAERPKGSFSTLEIQRTEQGDSAMYLCASSFGATGNTIYFGEGSWLTVV.

This clone was recorded a few times. The rearrangement joins TRBV4-1 to TRBJ2-7; 7 positions match TRBD2. The length of the CDR3 is 17 residues. Germline CDR1 and CDR2: MGHRA and YSYEKL. Trimming cost V 4 bases and J 2 bases; bases outside gene matches: 14. CDR3 region: CASSLQSGLELPYEQYF. Written as DNA, the CDR3 is TGCGCCAGCAGCCTGCAGTCCGGACTAGAACTTCCCTACGAGCAGTACTTC.